Each of the 13 T cell receptor beta chains below was sequenced from the same sample in a study of blood T cell repertoires in COVID-19. Repertoires were generated with immunoSEQ multiplex PCR, while TCRdb's copy carries only in-frame clones and drops some. The sample shows 140,000 to 150,000 clones, around 80% of them seen only once. The sample taken for sequencing was peripheral blood. Source of these receptors: a woman in her sixties or seventies with acute or convalescent COVID-19.

This clone was found once. The chain has TRBV19 and TRBJ1-1, with D perhaps matching TRBD1 (6 bases). The V gene lost 5 bases and the J gene lost 10 bases, with 11 bases spanning the gap. The length of the CDR3 is 11 residues. Looked up from germline, CDR1 is LNHDA and CDR2 is SQIVND (reference sequence). This chain's CDR3 is CASSAGGPAFF. CDR3 bases: TGTGCCAGTAGTGCGGGGGGGCCAGCTTTCTTT. Together with reference TRBV19 and TRBJ1-1, the CDR3 gives the full variable domain: DGGITQSPKYLFRKEGQNVTLSCEQNLNHDAMYWYRQDPGQGLRLIYYSQIVNDFQKGDIAEGYSVSREKKESFPLTVTSAQKNPTAFYLCASSAGGPAFFGQGTRLTVV.

This clone occurred once. This rearrangement joins TRBV30 to TRBJ2-7; the match to TRBD1 covers 9 bases. CDR3 length: 14 residues. Germline lookup yields CDR1 GTSNPN and CDR2 SVGIG (reference sequence). Trimming at V came to 3 bases and at J to 2 bases, leaving 5 bases not matched to a gene. The CDR3, as DNA: TGTGCCTGGAGCACCGGGACAGGGACCTACGAGCAGTACTTC. It translates to CAWSTGTGTYEQYF.

V and J are TRBV11-2 and TRBJ2-1; a possible D gene is TRBD2 (6 bases). Trimming left V 0 bases short and J 4 bases short, with 10 bases between. Germline V CDR1 and CDR2: SGHAT, FQNNGV. The CDR3 totals 15 residues. The CDR3 DNA reads TGTGCCAGCAGCTTAGATACCGGGGGTTACAATGAGCAGTTCTTC. This translates into CASSLDTGGYNEQFF.

The chain combines TRBV11-2 with TRBJ2-2; D is unclear. CDR1 and CDR2 (germline): SGHAT, FQNNGV. The CDR3 spans 16 residues. V was trimmed by 1 base and J by 3 bases, leaving 12 bases between them. The CDR3 DNA follows: TGTGCCAGCAGCTTAGCAATCAGAACGTACACCGGGGAGCTGTTTTTT. Protein sequence: CASSLAIRTYTGELFF.

This chain uses TRBV5-5 with TRBJ1-2, with D possibly TRBD1 on 6 matching bases. The germline CDR1 and CDR2 sequences are SGHKS and YYEKEE (reference sequence). This CDR3 is built from 15 residues. Trimming stripped 0 bases from V and 5 bases from J, with 14 bases between. The CDR3 DNA is TGTGCCAGCAGCTTGGGACTAACAGGGATTTATGGCTACACCTTC. It codes for CASSLGLTGIYGYTF. Using reference TRBV5-5 and TRBJ1-2 for the parts outside the CDR3, the full variable domain is DAGVTQSPTHLIKTRGQQVTLRCSPISGHKSVSWYQQVLGQGPQFIFQYYEKEERGRGNFPDRFSARQFPNYSSELNVNALLLGDSALYLCASSLGLTGIYGYTFGSGTRLTVV.

CDR3: CASKLAGLSSYNEQFF. The CDR3 region has the DNA TGTGCCAGCAAACTAGCGGGCTTAAGCTCCTACAATGAGCAGTTCTTC. The V call is TRBV27, the J call TRBJ2-1; 9 bases map to TRBD2. The CDR3 runs 16 residues. CDR1 is MNHEY, CDR2 SMNVEV, per germline (reference sequence). Trimming removed 7 bases from V and 0 bases from J; junction bases left unmatched: 7.

This chain uses TRBV18 with TRBJ2-1; possible D gene TRBD2, 5 bases. Germline CDR1 and CDR2: KGHSH and LQKENI. V was shortened by 2 bases and J by 4 bases, with 12 bases between the two germline ends. The CDR3 covers 15 residues. The chain's CDR3 is CASSPLAPLYNEQFF. The CDR3 DNA is TGTGCCAGCTCACCATTAGCGCCCCTATACAATGAGCAGTTCTTC.

V usage is TRBV11-1 and J usage is TRBJ1-1; D remains unclear. Germline loops: CDR1 SGHAT, CDR2 FQDESV (reference sequence). This CDR3 comprises 11 residues. V was clipped by 1 base and J by 9 bases, with 6 bases between them. The CDR3 sequence is CASSLGRKAFF. CDR3 sequence (DNA): TGTGCCAGCAGCTTAGGGCGGAAAGCTTTCTTT.

This clone has only one observation. J is TRBJ2-7 and V is TRBV15, with D maybe TRBD1 (6 bases). V lost 5 bases and J 4 bases, leaving 9 bases between the germline ends. In germline, CDR1 is LNHNV, CDR2 YYDKDF (reference sequence). The CDR3 length is 12 residues. The chain's CDR3 is CATSDTGYEQYF. DNA for the CDR3: TGTGCCACCAGCGACACAGGGTACGAGCAGTACTTC.

The chain combines TRBV28 with TRBJ1-2; 9 bases map to TRBD1. Trimming took 2 bases from V and 5 from J; bases not matched to a gene: 6. CDR1 MDHEN and CDR2 SYDVKM come from the germline V gene. This CDR3 has 15 residues. The CDR3 loop reads CASSLGTGFFYGYTF. CDR3 DNA: TGTGCCAGCAGTTTAGGGACAGGGTTTTTTTATGGCTACACCTTC.

The CDR3 DNA follows: TGTGCCAGCAGTTTCGACATGAACACTGAAGCTTTCTTT. Translation: CASSFDMNTEAFF. V and J are TRBV12-3 or TRBV12-4 and TRBJ1-1; D remains unclear. Trimming shortened V by 3 bases and J by 0 bases, and 5 bases separated the two germline ends. There are 13 residues in the CDR3.

This chain joins TRBV18 and TRBJ2-1; D is perhaps TRBD1 (6 bases). V lost 4 bases, J lost 2 bases, and 6 bases lay in between. The CDR3 loop spans 13 amino acids. Germline CDR1 reads KGHSH; CDR2 reads LQKENI. The CDR3 region has the DNA TGTGCCAGCTCACGGGACACCTACAATGAGCAGTTCTTC. Its translation: CASSRDTYNEQFF.

This chain uses TRBV7-9 with TRBJ2-1, with 13 bases identical to TRBD2. CDR1 and CDR2 (germline): SEHNR, FQNEAQ (reference sequence). The CDR3 contains 16 residues. Losses at the gene ends were 1 base for V and 5 bases for J; bases not matched to a gene: 2. CDR3: CASSLVTSGRNNEQFF. Written as DNA, the CDR3 is TGTGCCAGCAGCTTAGTGACTAGCGGGAGGAACAATGAGCAGTTCTTC.